Listed below are T cell receptor beta chains from one sample, sequenced in a study of OX40 agonist ivuxolimab in advanced cancers. Sequencing used immunoSEQ multiplex PCR; TCRdb keeps in-frame clones, though not all of them. The table records tens of thousands of clones, roughly 89% of them present only once. This specimen was CD4+ or CD8+ T cells sorted from blood, taken in a trial of the OX40 agonist ivuxolimab. These receptors were collected from an adult with an advanced solid tumor such as melanoma, head and neck, liver or kidney cancer. Both conserved end residues are part of each CDR3. Fields, in order: J gene, V gene, D gene, clone size, CDR3 protein, CDR3 DNA. D genes are given only for firm matches. Where a row states a size, it is once, few, many or the class of an expanded clone; other rows omit it.

j_gene: TRBJ2-1; v_gene: TRBV19; d_gene: -; abundance: -; CDR3aa: CASSIGSAGVYNEQFF; CDR3nt: TGTGCCAGTAGTATAGGTAGTGCAGGGGTTTACAATGAGCAGTTCTTC
j_gene: TRBJ2-7; v_gene: TRBV5-4; d_gene: TRBD1; abundance: -; CDR3aa: CASSLTGGWSSYEQYF; CDR3nt: TGTGCCAGCAGCTTAACAGGGGGCTGGAGCTCCTACGAGCAGTACTTC
j_gene: TRBJ2-3; v_gene: TRBV9; d_gene: -; abundance: -; CDR3aa: CASSVVGGEYTQYF; CDR3nt: TGTGCCAGCAGCGTAGTCGGCGGGGAGTATACGCAGTATTTT
j_gene: TRBJ2-7; v_gene: TRBV5-4; d_gene: -; abundance: -; CDR3aa: CASSFADSYEQYF; CDR3nt: TGTGCCAGCAGCTTCGCTGATTCTTACGAGCAGTACTTC
j_gene: TRBJ2-3; v_gene: TRBV6-5; d_gene: TRBD2; abundance: -; CDR3aa: CASRILAGRTDTQYF; CDR3nt: TGTGCCAGCAGAATACTAGCGGGGCGTACAGATACGCAGTATTTT
j_gene: TRBJ1-4; v_gene: TRBV15; d_gene: TRBD1; abundance: few; CDR3aa: CATSKGQGREKLFF; CDR3nt: TGTGCCACCAGCAAGGGACAGGGGCGAGAAAAACTGTTTTTT
j_gene: TRBJ2-7; v_gene: TRBV4-1; d_gene: -; abundance: medium-sized; CDR3aa: CASSQGWGSDEQYF; CDR3nt: TGCGCCAGCAGCCAAGGGTGGGGGTCGGACGAGCAGTACTTC
j_gene: TRBJ2-1; v_gene: TRBV29-1; d_gene: TRBD2; abundance: -; CDR3aa: CSAGAGDNEQFF; CDR3nt: TGCAGCGCGGGCGCGGGGGACAATGAGCAGTTCTTC
j_gene: TRBJ1-2; v_gene: TRBV2; d_gene: TRBD1; abundance: -; CDR3aa: CANTGGRYGYTF; CDR3nt: TGTGCCAACACAGGGGGCAGGTATGGCTACACCTTC
j_gene: TRBJ1-6; v_gene: TRBV10-1; d_gene: -; abundance: -; CDR3aa: CASPPITTGNPYSPLHF; CDR3nt: TGCGCCAGCCCCCCTATTACCACAGGGAATCCCTATTCACCCCTCCACTTT
j_gene: TRBJ1-5; v_gene: TRBV6-4; d_gene: TRBD1; abundance: -; CDR3aa: CASSDSWDRGKNQPQHF; CDR3nt: TGTGCCAGCAGTGACTCCTGGGACAGGGGGAAGAATCAGCCCCAGCATTTT
j_gene: TRBJ1-1; v_gene: TRBV18; d_gene: -; abundance: -; CDR3aa: CASSPSTDNTEAFF; CDR3nt: TGTGCCAGCTCACCTTCGACGGATAACACTGAAGCTTTCTTT
j_gene: TRBJ2-7; v_gene: TRBV4-1; d_gene: TRBD1; abundance: -; CDR3aa: CASSQQTGDPYEQYF; CDR3nt: TGCGCCAGCAGCCAACAGACAGGGGACCCTTACGAGCAGTACTTC
j_gene: TRBJ2-7; v_gene: TRBV6-4; d_gene: -; abundance: -; CDR3aa: CASSPGNEQYF; CDR3nt: TGTGCCAGCAGTCCGGGGAACGAGCAGTACTTC
j_gene: TRBJ2-1; v_gene: TRBV28; d_gene: -; abundance: -; CDR3aa: CASSFPGRNEQFF; CDR3nt: TGTGCCAGCAGTTTCCCCGGACGGAATGAGCAGTTCTTC
j_gene: TRBJ2-3; v_gene: TRBV7-9; d_gene: -; abundance: -; CDR3aa: CASSLAVSTDTQYF; CDR3nt: TGTGCCAGCAGCTTAGCGGTTAGCACAGATACGCAGTATTTT
j_gene: TRBJ1-5; v_gene: TRBV7-9; d_gene: -; abundance: -; CDR3aa: CASSQMGDQPQHF; CDR3nt: TGTGCCAGCAGCCAAATGGGGGATCAGCCCCAGCATTTT
j_gene: TRBJ2-2; v_gene: TRBV5-1; d_gene: -; abundance: -; CDR3aa: CASSYLGGLTGELFF; CDR3nt: TGCGCCAGCAGCTACCTAGGAGGGCTTACCGGGGAGCTGTTTTTT
j_gene: TRBJ2-3; v_gene: TRBV21-1; d_gene: -; abundance: -; CDR3aa: CAQRTSRYFTDTQYF; CDR3nt: TGTGCCCAAAGGACTAGCCGATACTTCACAGATACGCAGTATTTT
j_gene: TRBJ1-4; v_gene: TRBV28; d_gene: -; abundance: -; CDR3aa: CASSLSQRGGMRKLFF; CDR3nt: TGTGCCAGCAGTTTATCCCAAAGGGGGGGCATGCGGAAACTGTTTTTT
j_gene: TRBJ1-5; v_gene: TRBV27; d_gene: -; abundance: few; CDR3aa: CASKEASNQPQHF; CDR3nt: TGTGCCAGCAAGGAGGCAAGCAATCAGCCCCAGCATTTT
j_gene: TRBJ2-1; v_gene: TRBV28; d_gene: TRBD1; abundance: -; CDR3aa: CASRSGQGFYNEQFF; CDR3nt: TGTGCCAGCAGGTCGGGACAGGGGTTCTACAATGAGCAGTTCTTC
j_gene: TRBJ2-7; v_gene: TRBV29-1; d_gene: -; abundance: -; CDR3aa: CSVVGTIEQYF; CDR3nt: TGCAGCGTTGTCGGTACCATCGAGCAGTACTTC
j_gene: TRBJ1-2; v_gene: TRBV18; d_gene: TRBD1; abundance: -; CDR3aa: CASSPVTGYDYGYTF; CDR3nt: TGTGCCAGCTCACCAGTGACAGGGTACGACTATGGCTACACCTTC
j_gene: TRBJ1-2; v_gene: TRBV5-1; d_gene: TRBD1; abundance: -; CDR3aa: CASSLDLGDRVRGYTF; CDR3nt: TGCGCCAGCAGCTTGGATTTGGGGGACAGGGTACGTGGCTACACCTTC
j_gene: TRBJ2-2; v_gene: TRBV5-1; d_gene: TRBD1; abundance: -; CDR3aa: CASSPPGTGGNTGELFF; CDR3nt: TGCGCCAGCAGCCCGCCGGGGACAGGGGGGAACACCGGGGAGCTGTTTTTT
j_gene: TRBJ1-2; v_gene: TRBV11-2; d_gene: -; abundance: -; CDR3aa: CASSLDRGEGYGYTF; CDR3nt: TGTGCCAGCAGCTTAGATCGGGGGGAGGGGTATGGCTACACCTTC
j_gene: TRBJ2-2; v_gene: TRBV11-3; d_gene: TRBD2; abundance: -; CDR3aa: CASSFGLAGATGELFF; CDR3nt: TGTGCCAGCAGCTTTGGGCTAGCGGGAGCCACCGGGGAGCTGTTTTTT
j_gene: TRBJ1-1; v_gene: TRBV5-4; d_gene: -; abundance: -; CDR3aa: CASSLRNTEAFF; CDR3nt: TGTGCCAGCAGCTTACGGAACACTGAAGCTTTCTTT
j_gene: TRBJ2-1; v_gene: TRBV25-1; d_gene: TRBD1; abundance: -; CDR3aa: CASSQTPGQGGEQFF; CDR3nt: TGTGCCAGCAGTCAAACTCCGGGACAGGGTGGTGAGCAGTTCTTC
j_gene: TRBJ2-1; v_gene: TRBV9; d_gene: TRBD2; abundance: once; CDR3aa: CASSVSGRANSYNEQFF; CDR3nt: TGTGCCAGCAGCGTTAGCGGGAGGGCCAACTCCTACAATGAGCAGTTCTTC
j_gene: TRBJ2-5; v_gene: TRBV4-2; d_gene: -; abundance: -; CDR3aa: CASSQDPWAETQYF; CDR3nt: TGTGCCAGCAGCCAAGATCCTTGGGCCGAGACCCAGTACTTC
j_gene: TRBJ1-6; v_gene: TRBV7-8; d_gene: -; abundance: once; CDR3aa: CASSLVAGSGSPLHF; CDR3nt: TGTGCCAGCAGCTTAGTGGCAGGGTCAGGTTCACCCCTCCACTTT
j_gene: TRBJ1-1; v_gene: TRBV18; d_gene: TRBD1; abundance: once; CDR3aa: CASSRMTGVETEAFF; CDR3nt: TGTGCCAGCTCCCGGATGACAGGGGTAGAAACTGAAGCTTTCTTT
j_gene: TRBJ1-4; v_gene: TRBV9; d_gene: TRBD1; abundance: -; CDR3aa: CASSPTGQGGEKLFF; CDR3nt: TGTGCCAGCAGCCCTACAGGACAGGGAGGGGAAAAACTGTTTTTT
j_gene: TRBJ1-1; v_gene: TRBV28; d_gene: TRBD1; abundance: -; CDR3aa: CASSFTSGQVNTEAFF; CDR3nt: TGTGCCAGCAGTTTCACAAGTGGACAGGTGAACACTGAAGCTTTCTTT
j_gene: TRBJ2-7; v_gene: TRBV4-2; d_gene: TRBD1; abundance: -; CDR3aa: CASSQVGTGPYEQYF; CDR3nt: TGTGCCAGCAGCCAAGTGGGGACAGGGCCCTACGAGCAGTACTTC
j_gene: TRBJ2-4; v_gene: TRBV19; d_gene: -; abundance: -; CDR3aa: CASSILGFGKNIQYF; CDR3nt: TGTGCCAGTAGTATTTTGGGTTTTGGCAAAAACATTCAGTACTTC
j_gene: TRBJ2-1; v_gene: TRBV6-5; d_gene: -; abundance: -; CDR3aa: CASSYQGEQFF; CDR3nt: TGTGCCAGCAGTTACCAGGGCGAGCAGTTCTTC
j_gene: TRBJ1-3; v_gene: TRBV5-4; d_gene: -; abundance: -; CDR3aa: CASSFGGTGNTIYF; CDR3nt: TGTGCCAGCAGCTTTGGGGGTACTGGAAACACCATATATTTT
j_gene: TRBJ2-1; v_gene: TRBV25-1; d_gene: -; abundance: -; CDR3aa: CASSETGWRSEQFF; CDR3nt: TGTGCCAGCAGTGAAACAGGGTGGCGTAGTGAGCAGTTCTTC
j_gene: TRBJ2-7; v_gene: TRBV5-4; d_gene: TRBD2; abundance: -; CDR3aa: CASSLSGLGYEQYF; CDR3nt: TGTGCCAGCAGCTTGTCGGGACTAGGCTACGAGCAGTACTTC
j_gene: TRBJ2-7; v_gene: TRBV6-1; d_gene: -; abundance: -; CDR3aa: CASSEFYEQYF; CDR3nt: TGTGCCAGCAGTGAATTCTACGAGCAGTACTTC
j_gene: TRBJ2-5; v_gene: TRBV19; d_gene: -; abundance: -; CDR3aa: CASSPVPRDFQETQYF; CDR3nt: TGTGCCAGTAGCCCAGTGCCCCGGGACTTTCAAGAGACCCAGTACTTC
j_gene: TRBJ2-1; v_gene: TRBV9; d_gene: TRBD1; abundance: -; CDR3aa: CASSAQGVTYNEQFF; CDR3nt: TGTGCCAGCAGCGCCCAGGGGGTAACCTACAATGAGCAGTTCTTC
j_gene: TRBJ1-2; v_gene: TRBV4-2; d_gene: -; abundance: -; CDR3aa: CASSQPSERSNYGYTF; CDR3nt: TGTGCCAGCAGCCAGCCCTCGGAGAGGTCTAACTATGGCTACACCTTC
j_gene: TRBJ1-4; v_gene: TRBV5-1; d_gene: -; abundance: -; CDR3aa: CASSLTGRNEKLFF; CDR3nt: TGCGCCAGCAGCTTGACAGGGCGTAATGAAAAACTGTTTTTT
j_gene: TRBJ2-3; v_gene: TRBV5-1; d_gene: -; abundance: once; CDR3aa: CASSSSAQGVYF; CDR3nt: TGCGCCAGCAGCTCCTCCGCACAGGGCGTGTATTTT
j_gene: TRBJ2-7; v_gene: TRBV6-6; d_gene: TRBD2; abundance: -; CDR3aa: CASSYSSGRASYEQYF; CDR3nt: TGTGCCAGCAGTTACTCTAGCGGGAGGGCCTCCTACGAGCAGTACTTC
j_gene: TRBJ2-5; v_gene: TRBV28; d_gene: TRBD1; abundance: -; CDR3aa: CASSSPSDRGGRETQYF; CDR3nt: TGTGCCAGCAGTTCCCCCTCGGACAGGGGAGGGAGAGAGACCCAGTACTTC
j_gene: TRBJ2-5; v_gene: TRBV6-1; d_gene: -; abundance: -; CDR3aa: CASSENTAIQETQYF; CDR3nt: TGTGCCAGCAGTGAAAACACGGCCATCCAAGAGACCCAGTACTTC
j_gene: TRBJ2-7; v_gene: TRBV28; d_gene: -; abundance: -; CDR3aa: CASGKTVTYEQYF; CDR3nt: TGTGCCAGCGGAAAGACGGTGACCTACGAGCAGTACTTC